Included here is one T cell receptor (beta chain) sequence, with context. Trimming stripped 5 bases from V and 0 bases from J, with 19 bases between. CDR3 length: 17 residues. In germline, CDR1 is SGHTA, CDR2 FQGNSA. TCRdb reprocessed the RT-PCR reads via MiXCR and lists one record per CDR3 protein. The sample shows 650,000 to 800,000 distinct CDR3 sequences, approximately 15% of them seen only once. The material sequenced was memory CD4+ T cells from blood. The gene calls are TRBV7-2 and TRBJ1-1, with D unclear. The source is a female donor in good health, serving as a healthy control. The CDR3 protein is CASSPQSGRGVNTEAFF. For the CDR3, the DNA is TGTGCCAGCAGCCCCCAATCTGGCCGGGGAGTGAACACTGAAGCTTTCTTT.